This T cell receptor beta chain was recovered during a study of blood T cell dynamics during melanoma immunotherapy. Whole-study results and caveats: Whether repertoire-driving clones were melanoma-specific could not be determined.

Specified time point: pre-treatment baseline. At 12 weeks after first infusion, RECIST 1.1 defined response for most patients. No patient had earlier systemic cancer treatment, concurrent immunosuppressants, or another active cancer. Notes on this clone: Its antigen is unknown.

CDR1 SGHDN and CDR2 FVKESK come from the germline V gene. Losses at the gene ends were 4 bases for V and 4 bases for J; bases not matched to a gene: 6. This CDR3 spans 15 amino acids. The repertoire was sequenced with immunoSEQ multiplex PCR; TCRdb's copy has only in-frame clones and lacks some. The sample holds roughly 10,000 clones, 88% seen once. Specimen: blood, collected from a patient treated with checkpoint blockade. The TCR sequence derives from a human donor with melanoma. This rearrangement joins TRBV14 to TRBJ2-1, with 8 bases identical to TRBD1. The CDR3 sequence is CASSRDRGGYNEQFF. CDR3 sequence (DNA): TGTGCCAGCAGCCGCGACAGGGGAGGATACAATGAGCAGTTCTTC. Supplemented by reference TRBV14 and TRBJ2-1, the full variable domain reads EAGVTQFPSHSVIEKGQTVTLRCDPISGHDNLYWYRRVMGKEIKFLLHFVKESKQDESGMPNNRFLAERTGGTYSTLKVQPAELEDSGVYFCASSRDRGGYNEQFFGPGTRLTVL.